The table lists the clone carrying this T cell receptor beta chain with a few counts. Its antigen is not known. These data belong to a study of T-cell memory formation after mild COVID-19. About the study: Clustering of TCRs was largely donor specific.

General study points: Nothing confirmed that second-wave clones peaking on day 37 were specific for SARS-CoV-2. Several responding clones turned up in pre-infection memory, indicating that cross-reactive memory may have taken part.

Constant-segment primers served in 5'RACE that generated TCR alpha and TCR beta cDNA libraries bearing sample barcodes and UMIs. From the 5' RACE reads, TCRdb called clonotypes with MiXCR, one entry per CDR3 protein. This table holds approximately 240,000 distinct CDR3 sequences, about 15% found once. The CDR3 consists of 13 residues. The germline CDR1 and CDR2 sequences are SGDLS and YYNGEE. J lost 8 bases, V lost 4 bases, and 5 bases had no gene match. The chain recombines TRBV9 with TRBJ2-3; the match to TRBD2 covers 9 bases. Sequencing used PBMCs or a T cell subset sorted from them (not recorded which). The sequence derives from a man between 18 and 29 years old who had mild COVID-19 (a few samples of this study predate the infection). Cell type and time point are not known. This chain's CDR3 is CASSTSGGPTQYF. The CDR3 DNA follows: TGTGCCAGCAGCACCAGCGGGGGGCCTACGCAGTATTTT.